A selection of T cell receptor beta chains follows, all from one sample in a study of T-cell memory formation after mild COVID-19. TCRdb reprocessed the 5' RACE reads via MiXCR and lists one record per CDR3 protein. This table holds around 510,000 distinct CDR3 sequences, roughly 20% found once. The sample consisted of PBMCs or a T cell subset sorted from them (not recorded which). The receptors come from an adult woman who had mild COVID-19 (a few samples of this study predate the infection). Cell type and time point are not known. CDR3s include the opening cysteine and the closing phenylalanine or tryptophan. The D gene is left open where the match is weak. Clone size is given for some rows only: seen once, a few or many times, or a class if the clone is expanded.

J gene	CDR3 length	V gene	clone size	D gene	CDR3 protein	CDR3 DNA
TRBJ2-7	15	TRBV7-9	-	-	CASSLVVKAAHEQYF	TGTGCCAGCAGCTTAGTGGTAAAGGCGGCCCACGAGCAGTACTTC
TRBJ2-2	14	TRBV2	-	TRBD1	CASSGDRDTGELFF	TGTGCCAGCAGTGGGGACAGGGACACCGGGGAGCTGTTTTTT
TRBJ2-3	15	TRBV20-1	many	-	CSARDLVGPGDTQYF	TGCAGTGCTAGAGACCTCGTGGGACCGGGGGATACGCAGTATTTT
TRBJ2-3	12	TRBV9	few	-	CASSVVRGTQYF	TGTGCCAGCAGCGTAGTTAGGGGTACGCAGTATTTT
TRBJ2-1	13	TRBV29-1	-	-	CSALGTAYNEQFF	TGCAGCGCCCTAGGGACTGCCTACAATGAGCAGTTCTTC
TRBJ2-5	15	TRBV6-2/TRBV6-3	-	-	CASSYPSGLQETQYF	TGTGCCAGCAGTTACCCCTCAGGACTACAAGAGACCCAGTACTTC
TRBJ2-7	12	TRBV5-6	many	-	CASSLGVYEQYF	TGTGCCAGCAGCTTGGGCGTCTACGAGCAGTACTTC
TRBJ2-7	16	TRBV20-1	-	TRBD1	CSARDPRGLPAYEQYF	TGCAGTGCTAGAGATCCCAGGGGGCTCCCTGCCTACGAGCAGTACTTC
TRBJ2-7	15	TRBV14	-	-	CASSPSLASPYEQYF	TGTGCCAGCAGCCCTTCCCTAGCGAGTCCCTACGAGCAGTACTTC
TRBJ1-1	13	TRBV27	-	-	CASSLLGPEQAFF	TGTGCCAGCAGTTTACTAGGCCCAGAACAGGCTTTCTTT
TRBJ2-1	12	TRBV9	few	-	CASSVEGGEQFF	TGTGCCAGCAGCGTAGAGGGTGGAGAGCAGTTCTTC
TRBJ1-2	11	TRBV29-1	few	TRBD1	CSVGQVYGYTF	TGCAGCGTCGGACAGGTTTATGGCTACACCTTC
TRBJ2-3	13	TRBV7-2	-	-	CASRSGQTDTQYF	TGTGCCAGCAGGTCCGGGCAAACAGATACGCAGTATTTT
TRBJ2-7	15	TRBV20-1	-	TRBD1	CSARPRTGVSYEQYF	TGCAGTGCTAGGCCTCGCACAGGGGTTTCCTACGAGCAGTACTTC
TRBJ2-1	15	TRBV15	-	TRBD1	CATSRSGTGNNEQFF	TGTGCCACCAGCAGGAGCGGGACAGGGAACAATGAGCAGTTCTTC
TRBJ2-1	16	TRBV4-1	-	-	CASSQVWGTQNNEQFF	TGCGCCAGCAGCCAAGTCTGGGGGACTCAAAACAATGAGCAGTTCTTC
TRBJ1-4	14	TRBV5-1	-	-	CASSKDPGNEKLFF	TGCGCCAGCAGCAAGGACCCCGGCAACGAAAAACTGTTTTTT
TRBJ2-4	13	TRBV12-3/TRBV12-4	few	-	CASSQLAKNIQYF	TGTGCCAGCAGTCAGTTAGCCAAAAACATTCAGTACTTC
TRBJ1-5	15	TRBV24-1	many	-	CATSDAGTSNQPQHF	TGTGCCACCAGTGACGCCGGGACGAGCAATCAGCCCCAGCATTTT
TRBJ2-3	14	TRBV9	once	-	CASSVGTSTDTQYF	TGTGCCAGCAGCGTAGGGACGAGCACAGATACGCAGTATTTT
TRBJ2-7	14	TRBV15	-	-	CATSSDQHGYEQYF	TGTGCCACCAGCAGTGATCAGCACGGATACGAGCAGTACTTC
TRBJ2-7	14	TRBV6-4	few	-	CASRRDNSSYEQYF	TGTGCCAGCAGGAGGGACAATAGCTCCTACGAGCAGTACTTC
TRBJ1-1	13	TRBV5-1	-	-	CASSPTWGAEAFF	TGCGCCAGCAGCCCCACTTGGGGGGCTGAAGCTTTCTTT
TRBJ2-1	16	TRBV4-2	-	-	CASSQDLPLAGNEQFF	TGTGCCAGCAGCCAAGATCTCCCTCTGGCTGGCAATGAGCAGTTCTTC
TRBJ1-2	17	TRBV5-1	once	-	CASSLDPLDRPGYGYTF	TGCGCCAGCAGCTTGGACCCCCTTGACAGGCCCGGATATGGCTACACCTTC
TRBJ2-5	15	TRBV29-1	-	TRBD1	CASGWGQGAGETQYF	TGCGCTTCAGGGTGGGGACAGGGGGCCGGAGAGACCCAGTACTTC
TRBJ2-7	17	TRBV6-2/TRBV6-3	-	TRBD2	CASSSLTGTSGSYEQYF	TGTGCCAGCAGTTCCCTCACCGGGACTAGCGGCTCCTACGAGCAGTACTTC
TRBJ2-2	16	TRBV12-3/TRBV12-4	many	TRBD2	CASSPRLAGGRGELFF	TGTGCCAGCAGTCCCCGACTAGCGGGGGGGCGTGGGGAGCTGTTTTTT
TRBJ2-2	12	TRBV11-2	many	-	CASRTLSGELFF	TGTGCCAGCAGAACTTTGTCCGGGGAGCTGTTTTTT
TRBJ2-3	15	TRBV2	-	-	CASSKTGTSTDTQYF	TGTGCCAGCAGTAAGACAGGAACTAGCACAGATACGCAGTATTTT
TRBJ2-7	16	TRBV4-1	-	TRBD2	CASSQVELAGSYEQYF	TGCGCCAGCAGCCAAGTGGAACTAGCGGGGTCCTACGAGCAGTACTTC
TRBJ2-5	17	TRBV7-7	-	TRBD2	CASSKGTSGALQETQYF	TGTGCCAGCAGCAAGGGGACTAGCGGGGCACTTCAAGAGACCCAGTACTTC
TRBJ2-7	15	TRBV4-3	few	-	CASSQGTGTAYEQYF	TGCGCCAGCAGCCAAGGAACAGGGACGGCCTACGAGCAGTACTTC
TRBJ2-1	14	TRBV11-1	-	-	CASSLALQENEQFF	TGTGCCAGCAGCTTAGCTCTACAAGAGAATGAGCAGTTCTTC
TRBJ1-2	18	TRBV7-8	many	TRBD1	CASSLESSLTGLNYGYTF	TGTGCCAGCAGCTTAGAGTCCTCCTTGACAGGGCTAAACTATGGCTACACCTTC
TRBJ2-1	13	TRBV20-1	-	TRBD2	CSARTAGDREQFF	TGCAGTGCTAGAACGGCGGGAGACCGTGAGCAGTTCTTC
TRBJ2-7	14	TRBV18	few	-	CASSPQGQIYEQYF	TGTGCCAGCTCACCCCAAGGACAGATCTACGAGCAGTACTTC
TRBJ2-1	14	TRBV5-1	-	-	CASTRDSPLNEQFF	TGCGCCAGCACCCGGGACTCACCGCTTAATGAGCAGTTCTTC
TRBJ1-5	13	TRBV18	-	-	CASSHRATEPQHF	TGTGCCAGCTCCCATAGGGCTACGGAGCCCCAGCATTTT
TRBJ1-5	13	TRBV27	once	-	CASSFAVRQPQHF	TGTGCCAGCAGTTTCGCGGTACGTCAGCCCCAGCATTTT
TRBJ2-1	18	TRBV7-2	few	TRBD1	CASSLGGRGLLSYNEQFF	TGTGCCAGCAGCTTAGGAGGAAGGGGGCTCCTCTCCTACAATGAGCAGTTCTTC
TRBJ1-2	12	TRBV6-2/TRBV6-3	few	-	CASSYLNYGYTF	TGTGCCAGCAGCTACCTTAACTATGGCTACACCTTC
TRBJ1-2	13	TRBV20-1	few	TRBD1	CSARDRETYGYTF	TGCAGTGCTCGGGACAGGGAGACCTATGGCTACACCTTC
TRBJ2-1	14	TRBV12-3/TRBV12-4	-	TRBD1	CASSPRTGRNEQFF	TGTGCCAGCAGCCCGAGGACAGGTAGGAATGAGCAGTTCTTC
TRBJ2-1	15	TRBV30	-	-	CAWSTMRSSYNEQFF	TGTGCCTGGAGTACGATGAGGAGCTCCTACAATGAGCAGTTCTTC
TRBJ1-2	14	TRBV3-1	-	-	CASSQGQAGDGYTF	TGTGCCAGCAGCCAAGGACAGGCTGGAGATGGCTACACCTTC
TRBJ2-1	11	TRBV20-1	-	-	CSARTDNEQFF	TGCAGTGCTAGGACGGACAATGAGCAGTTCTTC
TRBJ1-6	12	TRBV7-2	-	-	CASSEAGTLFHF	TGTGCCAGCAGCGAAGCCGGGACACTGTTCCACTTT
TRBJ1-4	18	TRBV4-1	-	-	CASSQDPRRSSTNEKLFF	TGCGCCAGCAGCCAAGATCCCCGGCGATCGTCAACTAATGAAAAACTGTTTTTT
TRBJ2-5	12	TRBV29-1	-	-	CSAGQAGMTQYF	TGCAGCGCAGGACAGGCGGGAATGACCCAGTACTTC
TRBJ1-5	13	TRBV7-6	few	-	CASSLMSGEPQHF	TGTGCCAGCAGCTTAATGTCCGGGGAGCCCCAGCATTTT
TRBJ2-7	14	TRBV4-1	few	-	CASSQAGQLYEQYF	TGCGCCAGCAGCCAAGCTGGGCAGCTGTACGAGCAGTACTTC
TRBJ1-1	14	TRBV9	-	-	CASSGEGGGTEAFF	TGTGCCAGCAGCGGTGAGGGGGGCGGAACTGAAGCTTTCTTT
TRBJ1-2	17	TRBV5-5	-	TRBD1	CASSIVPADRVGGGYTF	TGTGCCAGCAGCATTGTCCCCGCCGACAGGGTTGGCGGTGGCTACACCTTC
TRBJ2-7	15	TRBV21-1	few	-	CASSNDKGARYEQYF	TGTGCCAGCAGCAACGACAAGGGGGCAAGGTACGAGCAGTACTTC